This TCR beta chain was sequenced for a study of read filtering for tumor transcriptome and immune sequencing (dated by TCRdb to between 2020 and 2021). Regarding the research as a whole: The cohort consisted of approximately 17 male and approximately 15 female patients, with a mean age of approximately 70 years and an age range of about 40 to 85. Using the same bone marrow samples, the study compared TCR repertoires obtained by targeted immune repertoire sequencing with those obtained by bulk whole-transcriptome sequencing. After DNase treatment, whole-transcriptome libraries were prepared with the TruSeq RNA Access Library Prep Kit. Per sample, about 3.5 to 11 million TCR-region mapped reads were obtained with IR-seq, compared with only roughly 80 to 1273 with RNA-seq. By revised international staging, roughly 8 patients were R-ISS I, some 17 were R-ISS II and about seven were R-ISS III. One of the main goals was to work out a read-filtering strategy for immune repertoire data, in particular whether clonotypes backed by only a single read should be removed. Overall results and qualifications from the work: IR-seq captured clonotypes at much higher depth and more reliably than RNA-seq, and smaller IR-seq throughput sufficed to identify most shared clonotypes. The sorted CD138-negative fraction was composed of a mixed bone marrow immune population rather than of purified T cells. The correlation between IR-seq and RNA-seq shared clonotype proportions rose when single-read clonotypes were removed. Single-read clonotypes made up around 80% of clonotypes but only 3% to 4.5% of total reads in IR-seq, compared with about 69% of clonotypes and around 41% of reads in RNA-seq.

CDR1 and CDR2, per the germline V gene (reference sequence), are SEHNR and FQNEAQ. The CDR3 is 13 amino acids long, termini counted. Only the CDR3 part of the read is kept: 39 bases, read in frame from the first base. V is pared back by 3 bases and J by 5 bases, with 11 bases lying between the germline termini. Notes on this clonotype: What this receptor recognizes is not known. As the CDR3 is not closed by the conserved phenylalanine or tryptophan, this likely results from a read error.

TCR libraries were built from roughly 370 ng RNA with the Immunoverse kit, using molecular barcoded adaptors covering alpha/delta and beta/gamma chains. TCR library preparation was performed with the same RNA that was used for transcriptome sequencing. An Illumina HiSeq 4000 with 2 x 150 cycles was used to sequence the TCR libraries. The published analysis was carried out like this. MiXCR aligned TCR reads to human V, D, J and C references and assembled the aligned reads into CDR3 clonotypes, with quality filtering and error correction included. The tcR package in R was used to analyze clonotype counts and gene usage diversity. Raw mapping reads were checked after the RNA-seq reads had been mapped by STAR aligner version 2.5.3a onto the human GRCh37 genome. To test how sequencing depth affects detected clonotypes, IR-seq fastq files were randomly downsampled with Seqtk 1.3. Through fastp at Q25 and MiXCR, TCRdb rebuilt clones from the public reads, retaining in-frame beta chains. Every entry covers one CDR3 protein and lists the most common genes and DNA from its rows. Clone size and V and J calls follow TCRdb, not the original study. In this sample the table shows about 47,000 distinct CDR3 sequences, approximately 12% of which occur a single time. The biggest ten clones account for about 15% of the sample.

Bone marrow was sampled from every patient at the time of active disease. Isolation of bone marrow mononuclear cells was performed by Ficoll-Hypaque density gradient centrifugation. Myeloma plasma cells were removed and CD138-negative cells were collected by negative selection after labeling with CD138 magnetic microbeads on a MACS separator. Flow cytometry on an Attune NxT with CD138 antibodies was used to check the purity of the isolated cells. TRIzol reagent was used to extract total RNA, which was then quantified with a NanoDrop spectrophotometer. Paired RNA-seq and IR-seq were performed on the CD138-negative bone marrow sample of each patient.

The sample comprised a population of CD138-negative cells sorted from bone marrow. Interpreted using the paper, the cell subset or site label stands for: bone marrow mononuclear cells depleted of CD138+ plasma/myeloma cells by negative magnetic selection. This clonotype originated in a donor at least 40 years old with multiple myeloma. Rearrangement joined TRBV7-9 to TRBJ2-7, with the D call perhaps TRBD1 or TRBD2, each one matching 5 bases. For the CDR3, the sequence is CASSLSRGDEQYL. In nucleotides, the sequence is TGTGCCAGCAGCTTGAGTAGAGGGGACGAGCAGTACCTC.